The source of this T cell receptor beta chain is a study of response to subunit inactivated influenza vaccine. Regarding the study as a whole: Each seasonal influenza vaccination recruits few new T cells, the authors suggested.

TCRdb reprocessed the RT-PCR reads with MiXCR, giving one entry per CDR3 protein. The sample includes some 480,000 distinct CDR3 sequences, roughly 9.7% seen only once; the top ten take 9.5% to 15%. With V trimmed by 3 bases and J by 3 bases, 11 bases remained unmatched. Germline V lookup: CDR1 MDHEN, CDR2 SYDVKM. The CDR3 is 19 amino acids. Notes on this clonotype: Its antigen is undetermined.

Source: PBMCs from blood, taken about 40 days after vaccination. The rearrangement joins TRBV28 to TRBJ2-2; 12 positions match TRBD2. This sequence was found in a man aged 50 to 59 who received an inactivated influenza vaccine. The chain's CDR3 is CASSFPVTSGRTDTGELFF. CDR3 nucleotide sequence: TGTGCCAGCAGTTTCCCCGTCACTAGCGGGAGGACTGACACCGGGGAGCTGTTTTTT.